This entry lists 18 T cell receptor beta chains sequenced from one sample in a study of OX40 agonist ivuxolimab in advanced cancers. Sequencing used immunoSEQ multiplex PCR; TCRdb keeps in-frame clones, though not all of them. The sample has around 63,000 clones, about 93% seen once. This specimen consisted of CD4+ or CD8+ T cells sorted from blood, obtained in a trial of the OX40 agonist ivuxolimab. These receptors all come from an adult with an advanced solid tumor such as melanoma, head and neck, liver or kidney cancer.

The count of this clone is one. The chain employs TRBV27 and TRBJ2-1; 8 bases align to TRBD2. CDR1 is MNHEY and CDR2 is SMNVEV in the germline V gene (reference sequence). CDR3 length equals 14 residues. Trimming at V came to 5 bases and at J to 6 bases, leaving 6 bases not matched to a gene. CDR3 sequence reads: CASSLASGPNEQFF. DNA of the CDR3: TGTGCCAGCAGTCTAGCTAGCGGGCCCAATGAGCAGTTCTTC.

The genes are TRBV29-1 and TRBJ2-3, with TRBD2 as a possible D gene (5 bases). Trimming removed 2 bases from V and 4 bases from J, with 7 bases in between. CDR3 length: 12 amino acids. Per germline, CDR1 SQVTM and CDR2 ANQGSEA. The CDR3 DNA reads TGCAGCGTTGAATCGAGGGCAGATACGCAGTATTTT. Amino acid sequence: CSVESRADTQYF.

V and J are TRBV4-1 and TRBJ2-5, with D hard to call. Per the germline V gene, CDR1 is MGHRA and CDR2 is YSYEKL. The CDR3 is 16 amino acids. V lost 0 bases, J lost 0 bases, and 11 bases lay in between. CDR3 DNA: TGCGCCAGCAGCCAAGAATCGACACTGTACCAAGAGACCCAGTACTTC. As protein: CASSQESTLYQETQYF.

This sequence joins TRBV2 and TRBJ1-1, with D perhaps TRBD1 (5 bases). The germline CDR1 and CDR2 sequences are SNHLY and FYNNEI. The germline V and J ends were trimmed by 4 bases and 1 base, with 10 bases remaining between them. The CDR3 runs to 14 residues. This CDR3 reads CASSGSGGNTEAFF. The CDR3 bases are TGTGCCAGCAGTGGGAGCGGGGGGAACACTGAAGCTTTCTTT.

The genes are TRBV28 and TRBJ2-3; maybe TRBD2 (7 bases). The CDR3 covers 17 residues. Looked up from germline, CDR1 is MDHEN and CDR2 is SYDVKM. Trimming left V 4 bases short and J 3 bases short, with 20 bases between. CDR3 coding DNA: TGTGCCAGCAGTTCAATTGCCGGGGGAGGGGGGACAGATACGCAGTATTTT. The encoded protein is CASSSIAGGGGTDTQYF.

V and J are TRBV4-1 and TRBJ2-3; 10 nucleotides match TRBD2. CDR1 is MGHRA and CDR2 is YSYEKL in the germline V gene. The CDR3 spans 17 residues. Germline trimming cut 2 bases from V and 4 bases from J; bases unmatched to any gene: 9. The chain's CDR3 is CASSQPVILAGADTQYF. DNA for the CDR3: TGCGCCAGCAGCCAACCCGTCATCCTAGCGGGAGCAGATACGCAGTATTTT.

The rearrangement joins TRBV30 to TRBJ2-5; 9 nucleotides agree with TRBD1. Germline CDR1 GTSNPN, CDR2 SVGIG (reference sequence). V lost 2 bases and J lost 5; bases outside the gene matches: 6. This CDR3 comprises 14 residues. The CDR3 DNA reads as TGTGCCTGGAGTCAAGGACAGGGGAGTGAGACCCAGTACTTC. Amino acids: CAWSQGQGSETQYF.

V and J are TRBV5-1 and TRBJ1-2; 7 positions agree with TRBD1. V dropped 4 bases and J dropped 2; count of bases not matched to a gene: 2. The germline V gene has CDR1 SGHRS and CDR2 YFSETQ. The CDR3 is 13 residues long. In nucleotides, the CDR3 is TGCGCCAGCAGCAAGGGGGCAAACTATGGCTACACCTTC. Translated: CASSKGANYGYTF.

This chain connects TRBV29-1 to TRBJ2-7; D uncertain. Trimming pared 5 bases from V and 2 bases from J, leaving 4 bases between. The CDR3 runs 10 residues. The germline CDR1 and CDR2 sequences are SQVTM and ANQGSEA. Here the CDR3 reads CSVKTYEQYF. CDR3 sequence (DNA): TGCAGCGTTAAGACCTACGAGCAGTACTTC.

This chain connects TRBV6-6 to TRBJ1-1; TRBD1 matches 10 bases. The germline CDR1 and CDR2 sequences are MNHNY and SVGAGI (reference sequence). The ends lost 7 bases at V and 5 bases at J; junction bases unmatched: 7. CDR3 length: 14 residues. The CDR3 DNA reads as TGTGCCAGCAAACAGACAGGGGGCGGTACTGAAGCTTTCTTT. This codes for CASKQTGGGTEAFF.

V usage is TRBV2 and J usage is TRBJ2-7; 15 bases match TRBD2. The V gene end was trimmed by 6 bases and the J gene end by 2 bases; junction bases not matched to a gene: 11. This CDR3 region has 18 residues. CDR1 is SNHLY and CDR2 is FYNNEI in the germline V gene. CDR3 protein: CASRGLAGGPGSTYEQYF. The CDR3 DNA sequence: TGTGCCAGCAGAGGACTAGCGGGAGGGCCCGGTTCAACCTACGAGCAGTACTTC.

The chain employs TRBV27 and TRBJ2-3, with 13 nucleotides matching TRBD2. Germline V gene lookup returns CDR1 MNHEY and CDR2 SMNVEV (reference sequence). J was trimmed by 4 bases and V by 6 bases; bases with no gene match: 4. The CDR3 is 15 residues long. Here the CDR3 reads CASRRLAGGADTQYF. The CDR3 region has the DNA TGTGCCAGCAGGCGACTAGCGGGAGGAGCAGATACGCAGTATTTT.

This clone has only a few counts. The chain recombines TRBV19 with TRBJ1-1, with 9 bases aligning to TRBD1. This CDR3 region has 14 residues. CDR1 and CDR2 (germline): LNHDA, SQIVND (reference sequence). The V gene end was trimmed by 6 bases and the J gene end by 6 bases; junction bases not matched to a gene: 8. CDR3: CASSPGTGFAEAFF. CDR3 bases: TGTGCCAGTAGCCCCGGGACAGGGTTCGCTGAAGCTTTCTTT.

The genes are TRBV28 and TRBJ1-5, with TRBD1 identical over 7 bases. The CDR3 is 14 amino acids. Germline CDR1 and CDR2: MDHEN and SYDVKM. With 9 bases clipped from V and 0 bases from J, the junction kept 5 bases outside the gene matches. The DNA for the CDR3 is TGTGCCAGTGGGACAGCGAATAGCAATCAGCCCCAGCATTTT. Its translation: CASGTANSNQPQHF.

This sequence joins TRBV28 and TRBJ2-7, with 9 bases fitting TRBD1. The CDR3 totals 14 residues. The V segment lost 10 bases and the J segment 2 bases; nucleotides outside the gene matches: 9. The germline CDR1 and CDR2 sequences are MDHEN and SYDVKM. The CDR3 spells CATSPRDRAYEQYF. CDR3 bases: TGTGCCACCTCCCCCCGGGACAGGGCCTACGAGCAGTACTTC.

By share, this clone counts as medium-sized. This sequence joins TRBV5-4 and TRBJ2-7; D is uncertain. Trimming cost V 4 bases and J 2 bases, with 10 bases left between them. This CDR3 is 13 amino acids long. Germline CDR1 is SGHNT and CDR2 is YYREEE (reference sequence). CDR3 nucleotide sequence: TGTGCCAGCAGCCACTCTCCCACCTACGAGCAGTACTTC. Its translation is CASSHSPTYEQYF.

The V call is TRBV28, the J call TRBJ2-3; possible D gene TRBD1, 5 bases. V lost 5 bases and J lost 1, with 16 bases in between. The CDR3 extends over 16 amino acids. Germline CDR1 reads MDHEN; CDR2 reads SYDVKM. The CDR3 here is CASSPLIGEGTDTQYF. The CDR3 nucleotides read TGTGCCAGCAGTCCCCTCATAGGGGAAGGCACAGATACGCAGTATTTT. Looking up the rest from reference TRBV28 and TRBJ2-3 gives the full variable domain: DVKVTQSSRYLVKRTGEKVFLECVQDMDHENMFWYRQDPGLGLRLIYFSYDVKMKEKGDIPEGYSVSREKKERFSLILESASTNQTSMYLCASSPLIGEGTDTQYFGPGTRLTVL.

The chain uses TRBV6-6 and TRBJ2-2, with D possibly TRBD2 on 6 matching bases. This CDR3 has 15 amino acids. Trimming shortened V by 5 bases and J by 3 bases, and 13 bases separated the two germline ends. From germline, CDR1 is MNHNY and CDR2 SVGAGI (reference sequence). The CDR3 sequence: CASSARGLYTGELFF. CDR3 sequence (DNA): TGTGCCAGCAGTGCCCGGGGACTGTACACCGGGGAGCTGTTTTTT.